A selection of T cell receptor beta chains follows, all from one sample in a study of naive and memory T cell subsets. TCRdb reprocessed the UMI-ligation and nested PCR reads with MiXCR, giving one entry per CDR3 protein. The repertoire consists of roughly 80,000 distinct CDR3 sequences, with about 10% occurring once and the leading ten covering 1.2%. The sequencing input was naive CD8+ T cells from blood. The receptors stem from a human donor in good health. Both conserved end residues are part of each CDR3. The order of the fields is CDR3 DNA, CDR3 protein, J gene, V gene, clone size, D gene. The D gene is left open where the match is weak. Clone size is given for some rows only: seen once, a few or many times, or a class if the clone is expanded.

TGCACCAGCAGCCAAGATAGGAGCGGACTTAGCACAGATACGCAGTATTTT	CTSSQDRSGLSTDTQYF	TRBJ2-3	TRBV4-3	NA	NA
TGCAGCGTTGAAGAACGGATTAGTGGCTACACCTTC	CSVEERISGYTF	TRBJ1-2	TRBV29-1	few	NA
TGTGCCAGCAGTGACTTTGGCGGGTACGAGCAGTACTTC	CASSDFGGYEQYF	TRBJ2-7	TRBV2	NA	NA
NA	CASTSGLADYNEQFF	TRBJ2-1	TRBV19	NA	NA
TGTGCCAGCAGCTTGGCCGGTTTGGCAACCACAGATACGCAGTATTTT	CASSLAGLATTDTQYF	TRBJ2-3	TRBV5-4	few	NA
TGTGCCAGCAGTTTTGCAGAGTATAGCAATCAGCCCCAGCATTTT	CASSFAEYSNQPQHF	TRBJ1-5	TRBV28	NA	NA
TGTGCCAGCAGTTACGATGGACTAAAGGAGTTCTTC	CASSYDGLKEFF	TRBJ2-1	TRBV6-6	NA	NA
TGTGCCAGCAGCTTAGTCAGGATAGCGGCCTTCGAGCGGTACTTC	CASSLVRIAAFERYF	TRBJ2-7	TRBV7-2	NA	NA
TGCGCCAGCAGCCAAGTAAGGGCCCAGGCCCGGCAGTACTTC	CASSQVRAQARQYF	TRBJ2-7	TRBV4-3	NA	NA
TGTGCCAGCATGGGACTAGCGGGAGAGATTTCCTACAATGAGCAGTTCTTC	CASMGLAGEISYNEQFF	TRBJ2-1	TRBV21-1	NA	NA
TGTGCCAGCAGCCAGGAAGGGGGCCTCAATCAGCCCCAGCATTTT	CASSQEGGLNQPQHF	TRBJ1-5	TRBV3-1	many	TRBD1
TGTGCCAGCAGCTCTGCCGGGACAGCCTACGAGCAGTACTTC	CASSSAGTAYEQYF	TRBJ2-7	TRBV7-9	NA	TRBD1
TGTGCCTGGATTGGGGAGTTGGCTTACGAGCAGTACTTC	CAWIGELAYEQYF	TRBJ2-7	TRBV30	NA	NA
TGCGCCAGCAGTGTCAACACTGAAGCTTTCTTT	CASSVNTEAFF	TRBJ1-1	TRBV10-2	many	NA
TGTGCCAGCAGCGACGGGACTAGCGGGAGGATCCGGGAGCAGTTCTTC	CASSDGTSGRIREQFF	TRBJ2-1	TRBV13	few	TRBD2
TGCAGTGCTATCCACCCCGCTAGCGGGAGTTTTGAGGAAAGCACAGATACGCAGTATTTT	CSAIHPASGSFEESTDTQYF	TRBJ2-3	TRBV20-1	NA	TRBD2
TGTGCCAGCAGTTTTGTGGGGATCCAAGAGACCCAGTACTTC	CASSFVGIQETQYF	TRBJ2-5	TRBV12-3/TRBV12-4	NA	NA
TGTGCCAGCAGTTTCAGCGGCGATGAGCAGTTCTTC	CASSFSGDEQFF	TRBJ2-1	TRBV27	many	NA
TGTGCCTGGTGGGGACATTCGAACACTGAAGCTTTCTTT	CAWWGHSNTEAFF	TRBJ1-1	TRBV30	many	NA
TGCAGTGCTAGGGGGGATACCTACGAGCAGTACTTC	CSARGDTYEQYF	TRBJ2-7	TRBV20-1	many	NA